This T cell receptor (beta chain) stems from a study of Ad26.COV2.S vaccination and SARS-CoV-2 variants. About the research overall: Donor got 5x10^10 or 1x10^11 viral particles of Ad26.COV2.S.

Described treatment: about 20 received Ad26.COV2.S at low or high dose, single or two shots; 5 received placebo; per-sample allocation not given. Specimens were obtained on day 63 following the first vaccine or placebo injection. TCRdb's copy holds only in-frame clones and misses some; the assay was immunoSEQ multiplex PCR. The table shows approximately 250,000 clones, with approximately 88% occurring only once. Whole-study results and caveats: Spike-specific responses of CD8+ and CD4+ T cells were reported to display substantial breadth after vaccination. Whether participants received vaccine or placebo, their non-spike TCR breadth was similar.

Trimming cost V 7 bases and J 2 bases, with 16 bases left between them. This CDR3 is 14 amino acids long. From germline, CDR1 is SGHRS and CDR2 YFSETQ. Remarks on this clone: Its cognate antigen is unknown.

This sequence was found in a person aged 18-60 years who received the Ad26.COV2.S COVID-19 vaccine or a placebo. Sequenced material: peripheral blood, taken in a trial of Ad26.COV2.S vaccine versus placebo. The chain combines TRBV5-1 with TRBJ2-7, with D perhaps TRBD1 (6 bases). CDR3 sequence reads: CASSDPGHTYEQYF. CDR3 coding DNA: TGCGCCAGCTCCGATCCGGGACACACCTACGAGCAGTACTTC. Based on the CDR3 plus reference TRBV5-1 and TRBJ2-7, the full variable domain is KAGVTQTPRYLIKTRGQQVTLSCSPISGHRSVSWYQQTPGQGLQFLFEYFSETQRNKGNFPGRFSGRQFSNSRSEMNVSTLELGDSALYLCASSDPGHTYEQYFGPGTRLTVT.